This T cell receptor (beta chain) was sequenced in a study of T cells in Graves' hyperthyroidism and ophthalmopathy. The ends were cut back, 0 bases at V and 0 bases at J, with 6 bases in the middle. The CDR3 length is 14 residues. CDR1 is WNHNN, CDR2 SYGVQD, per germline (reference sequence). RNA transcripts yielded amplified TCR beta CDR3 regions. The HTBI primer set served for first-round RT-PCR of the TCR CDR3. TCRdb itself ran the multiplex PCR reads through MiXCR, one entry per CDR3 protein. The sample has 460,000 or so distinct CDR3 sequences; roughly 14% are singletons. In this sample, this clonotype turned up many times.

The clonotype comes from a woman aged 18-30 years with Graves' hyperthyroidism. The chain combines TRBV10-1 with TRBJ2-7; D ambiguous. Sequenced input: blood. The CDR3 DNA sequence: TGCGCCAGCAGTGAGTCGGGCAACTCCTACGAGCAGTACTTC. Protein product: CASSESGNSYEQYF.